A single sample is the source of the 32 T cell receptor beta chains below, sequenced in a study of CD8 T cells in Susac syndrome. A quantity of roughly 0.5 to 1 ug RNA underwent reverse transcription using random hexamers. MiXCR was run by TCRdb on the immunoSEQ multiplex PCR reads, yielding one entry per CDR3 protein. Of roughly 140,000 distinct CDR3 sequences in the sample, 94% are singletons; the top ten hold approximately 0.27%. The sequenced sample consisted of CD8+ T cells from PBMCs. All receptors come from a human donor in good health.

The chain links TRBV3-1 to TRBJ2-1, with D perhaps TRBD2 (5 bases). The germline V and J ends were trimmed by 1 base and 8 bases, with 21 bases remaining between them. The CDR3 is made up of 17 amino acids. In germline, CDR1 is LGHDT, CDR2 YNNKEL (reference sequence). CDR3 nucleotides: TGTGCCAGCAGCCAAGGCTCGGCGGGCCCCTTGGTGGATGAGCAGTTCTTC. Translation: CASSQGSAGPLVDEQFF.

This rearrangement joins TRBV7-9 to TRBJ1-2; 8 positions match TRBD1. Germline trimming cut 5 bases from V and 3 bases from J; bases unmatched to any gene: 5. Germline V lookup: CDR1 SEHNR, CDR2 FQNEAQ (reference sequence). The CDR3 spans 14 residues. CDR3 residues: CASSLGTGDYGYTF. DNA of the CDR3: TGTGCCAGCAGCCTGGGGACAGGAGACTATGGCTACACCTTC.

This clonotype has only one observation. The chain couples TRBV7-8 to TRBJ1-5; weak D call: TRBD1 (6 bases). The V gene lost 1 base and the J gene lost 6 bases, with 13 bases spanning the gap. Germline V CDR1 and CDR2: SGHVS, FQNEAQ. The CDR3 is made up of 15 amino acids. The CDR3 here is CASSLVWGAAQPQHF. CDR3 nucleotide sequence: TGTGCCAGCAGCTTAGTGTGGGGGGCGGCTCAGCCCCAGCATTTT.

In nucleotides, the CDR3 is TGTGCCAGCAGCTCTCAACCATCGGGACTGCCCTACGAGCAGTACTTC. This sequence encodes CASSSQPSGLPYEQYF. The chain uses TRBV7-9 and TRBJ2-7; tentatively, D is TRBD2 (6 bases). V was clipped by 4 bases and J by 2 bases, with 18 bases between them. CDR1 is SEHNR and CDR2 is FQNEAQ in the germline V gene (reference sequence). The CDR3 covers 16 residues. Full variable domain (rest looked up from reference TRBV7-9 and TRBJ2-7): DTGVSQNPRHKITKRGQNVTFRCDPISEHNRLYWYRQTLGQGPEFLTYFQNEAQLEKSRLLSDRFSAERPKGSFSTLEIQRTEQGDSAMYLCASSSQPSGLPYEQYFGPGTRLTVT.

The chain carries TRBV5-6 and TRBJ2-1; D perhaps matches TRBD2 (6 bases). The V and J ends lost 3 bases and 2 bases respectively, with 15 bases between them. The CDR3 is 16 residues long. Germline CDR1 SGHDT, CDR2 YYEEEE. CDR3 region: CASSWRGGWAYNEQFF. The CDR3 DNA reads as TGTGCCAGCAGCTGGAGGGGCGGATGGGCCTACAATGAGCAGTTCTTC.

This sequence joins TRBV13 and TRBJ2-1, with a possible D match to TRBD2 (6 bases). V dropped 2 bases and J dropped 6 bases, with 8 bases sitting between them. The CDR3 contains 13 residues. The germline V gene has CDR1 PRHDT and CDR2 FYEKMQ (reference sequence). In nucleotides, the CDR3 is TGTGCCAGCAGCTTAATGGGGGGCAATGAGCAGTTCTTC. It specifies CASSLMGGNEQFF.

The CDR3 is CAWTLAGAGEQYF. The CDR3 DNA follows: TGTGCCTGGACCTTGGCGGGGGCGGGTGAGCAGTACTTC. The chain couples TRBV30 to TRBJ2-7, with a weak D call TRBD2 (7 bases). V was trimmed by 4 bases and J by 7 bases, leaving 17 bases between them. Germline CDR1 and CDR2: GTSNPN and SVGIG (reference sequence). The CDR3 runs to 13 residues.

The rearrangement joins TRBV28 to TRBJ2-5; D not certain. V was trimmed by 6 bases and J by 3 bases, leaving 14 bases between them. The germline CDR1 and CDR2 sequences are MDHEN and SYDVKM. The CDR3 covers 14 residues. The CDR3 DNA is TGTGCCAGCAGCCACAACTCGGGCAAAGAGACCCAGTACTTC. It yields the protein CASSHNSGKETQYF.

V and J are TRBV13 and TRBJ2-1; 9 bases are shared with TRBD1. The CDR3 contains 13 residues. V lost 4 bases, J lost 8 bases, and 3 bases stayed unmatched. Per the germline V gene, CDR1 is PRHDT and CDR2 is FYEKMQ (reference sequence). Written as DNA, the CDR3 is TGTGCCAGCAGCTCCGGACAGGGGTATGAGCAGTTCTTC. Its translation is CASSSGQGYEQFF.

This clonotype came up a few times. The gene calls are TRBV29-1 and TRBJ2-3; D is undetermined. This CDR3 region has 10 residues. Germline V gene sequence: CDR1 SQVTM, CDR2 ANQGSEA. CDR3 sequence (DNA): TGCAGTGCTCTCACAGATACGCAGTATTTT. This codes for CSALTDTQYF.

The chain has TRBV18 and TRBJ2-1; D is undetermined. CDR1 is KGHSH, CDR2 LQKENI, per germline. Trimming pared 1 base from V and 9 bases from J, leaving 16 bases between. The CDR3 is 15 amino acids. As DNA, the CDR3 is TGTGCCAGCTCACCACAGTCAGGTTCCCCCTTTGAGCAGTTCTTC. Encoded protein: CASSPQSGSPFEQFF. Full variable domain (rest looked up from reference TRBV18 and TRBJ2-1): NAGVMQNPRHLVRRRGQEARLRCSPMKGHSHVYWYRQLPEEGLKFMVYLQKENIIDESGMPKERFSAEFPKEGPSILRIQQVVRGDSAAYFCASSPQSGSPFEQFFGPGTRLTVL.

This chain uses TRBV27 with TRBJ2-7; TRBD1 matches 9 bases. V trimming: 7 bases; J trimming: 2 bases; junction bases outside the gene matches: 6. Germline loops: CDR1 MNHEY, CDR2 SMNVEV (reference sequence). CDR3 length: 14 residues. This chain's CDR3 is CASTQRQGAYEQYF. The CDR3 coding sequence is TGTGCCAGCACCCAGCGACAGGGGGCCTACGAGCAGTACTTC.

The chain uses TRBV6-5 and TRBJ2-7; 10 bases fit TRBD1. The CDR3 consists of 13 residues. Per germline, CDR1 MNHEY and CDR2 SVGAGI. V dropped 6 bases and J dropped 5; count of bases not matched to a gene: 4. CDR3 sequence: CASSPDRGHEQYF. The CDR3 DNA follows: TGTGCCAGCAGCCCCGACAGGGGGCACGAGCAGTACTTC.

This clonotype was detected once. J is TRBJ2-7 and V is TRBV27; D is perhaps TRBD2 (6 bases). Germline-derived CDR1 and CDR2 are MNHEY and SMNVEV (reference sequence). This CDR3 region has 14 residues. V lost 5 bases, J lost 3 bases, and 14 bases lay in between. The CDR3 nucleotides are TGTGCCAGCAGTCCCTCCGGGACTGTCTACGAGCAGTACTTC. It codes for CASSPSGTVYEQYF.

This clonotype is a singleton in its sample. The chain has TRBV27 and TRBJ2-4, with 9 positions matching TRBD2. Germline loops: CDR1 MNHEY, CDR2 SMNVEV (reference sequence). The CDR3 runs 13 residues. V lost 5 bases to trimming and J lost 8 bases; unmatched junction nucleotides: 4. The CDR3 region is CASSTSSGDIQYF. The DNA of the CDR3 is TGTGCCAGCAGTACATCTAGCGGGGACATTCAGTACTTC.

In DNA, the CDR3 is TGTGCCAGCAGTCCCCAGCGGGTGGGGGGGCAAGAGACCCAGTACTTC. It yields the protein CASSPQRVGGQETQYF. The chain employs TRBV27 and TRBJ2-5; 7 bases line up with TRBD2. V trimming: 5 bases; J trimming: 2 bases; junction bases outside the gene matches: 11. CDR1 and CDR2 from the germline V gene are MNHEY and SMNVEV (reference sequence). CDR3 size: 16 residues.

The rearrangement uses TRBV20-1 and TRBJ2-2, with D possibly matching TRBD2 (6 bases). V was shortened by 6 bases and J by 2 bases, with 10 bases between the two germline ends. CDR1 DFQATT and CDR2 SNEGSKA come from the germline V gene (reference sequence). CDR3 length: 13 residues. The CDR3 spells CSARGSNTGELFF. CDR3 coding DNA: TGCAGTGCCCGGGGGTCCAACACCGGGGAGCTGTTTTTT.

This clonotype was observed a single time. This chain uses TRBV29-1 with TRBJ2-1, with D perhaps TRBD2 (5 bases). CDR1 is SQVTM, CDR2 ANQGSEA, per germline. Between the trimmed V and J ends, which lost 2 bases and 4 bases, there was a span of 12 bases. The CDR3 loop spans 14 amino acids. CDR3 sequence (DNA): TGCAGCGTTGAATGGTCTAGCCGGTACAATGAGCAGTTCTTC. This translates into CSVEWSSRYNEQFF.

The rearrangement links TRBV7-9 to TRBJ2-1; maybe TRBD1 (6 bases). V was clipped by 6 bases and J by 13 bases, with 13 bases between them. The CDR3 extends over 11 amino acids. CDR1 and CDR2 from the germline V gene are SEHNR and FQNEAQ (reference sequence). This CDR3 is CASSHGQRQFF. The CDR3 coding sequence is TGTGCCAGCAGTCATGGACAGAGACAGTTCTTC.

V gene TRBV12-3 or TRBV12-4 combines with J gene TRBJ2-7; D perhaps matches TRBD1 (5 bases). The ends were cut back, 3 bases at V and 1 base at J, with 10 bases in the middle. The CDR3 is made up of 14 amino acids. In nucleotides, the CDR3 is TGTGCCAGCAGTTTTGCCAAGGGGTCCTACGAGCAGTACTTC. Amino acid sequence: CASSFAKGSYEQYF.

The rearrangement links TRBV7-8 to TRBJ2-5; D is unclear. This CDR3 has 12 residues. V gave up 5 bases and J gave up 5 bases, with 9 bases separating them. Germline V lookup: CDR1 SGHVS, CDR2 FQNEAQ. The CDR3 loop reads CASSRIGETQYF. In DNA, the CDR3 is TGTGCCAGCAGCCGGATAGGGGAGACCCAGTACTTC.

This sequence joins TRBV7-8 and TRBJ2-7, with TRBD2 matching over 14 bases. The V segment lost 4 bases and the J segment 5 bases; nucleotides outside the gene matches: 7. Germline V CDR1 and CDR2: SGHVS, FQNEAQ. The CDR3 consists of 16 residues. CDR3: CASSSGLAGGLNEQYF. The CDR3 DNA reads as TGTGCCAGCAGCTCCGGACTAGCGGGAGGCTTAAACGAGCAGTACTTC.

This clonotype showed up just once. CDR3 region: CSARGAGGYEQFF. CDR3 in DNA: TGCAGTGCTAGAGGGGCGGGAGGATATGAGCAGTTCTTC. The chain links TRBV20-1 to TRBJ2-1; 8 positions agree with TRBD2. V was clipped by 1 base and J by 8 bases; unmatched bases: 4. The CDR3 length is 13 residues. Germline V gene lookup returns CDR1 DFQATT and CDR2 SNEGSKA (reference sequence).

V is TRBV28 and J is TRBJ2-1, with D possibly matching TRBD2 (6 bases). The V end lost 3 bases, the J end lost 0 bases, and 18 bases lay between the germline ends. Germline assignment: CDR1 MDHEN and CDR2 SYDVKM. The CDR3 runs to 18 residues. DNA for the CDR3: TGTGCCAGCAGTTTCCGTTGGACGGGAGAGAGCTCCTACAATGAGCAGTTCTTC. Protein: CASSFRWTGESSYNEQFF.

The chain has TRBV27 and TRBJ2-1; tentatively, D is TRBD1 or TRBD2 (5 bases each). V was pared by 3 bases and J by 4 bases, with 16 bases between. This CDR3 comprises 16 residues. The V gene's germline CDR1 is MNHEY and CDR2 SMNVEV (reference sequence). The CDR3 protein is CASSFPRDGEYNEQFF. The DNA for the CDR3 is TGTGCCAGCAGTTTCCCCCGGGACGGGGAATACAATGAGCAGTTCTTC.

The chain uses TRBV7-9 and TRBJ2-7; D gene unclear. Deletions cut 5 bases from V and 2 bases from J, with 13 bases between. The CDR3 is 14 amino acids. Germline CDR1 reads SEHNR; CDR2 reads FQNEAQ (reference sequence). The CDR3, as DNA: TGTGCCAGCAGCACCCAGCTGCTGACCTACGAGCAGTACTTC. Protein product: CASSTQLLTYEQYF.

The chain links TRBV6-2 or TRBV6-3 to TRBJ1-1; the D gene is possibly TRBD1 (5 bases). Germline loops: CDR1 MNHEY, CDR2 SVGEGT. This CDR3 spans 12 amino acids. V was shortened by 6 bases and J by 10 bases, with 15 bases between the two germline ends. The CDR3 sequence is CASSMDTLRAFF. CDR3 nucleotides: TGTGCCAGCAGCATGGACACCTTGCGAGCTTTCTTT.

The chain combines TRBV9 with TRBJ2-7, with a possible D match to TRBD2 (5 bases). Trimming removed 4 bases at V and 7 bases at J, with 18 bases between. This CDR3 is built from 14 residues. CDR1 and CDR2 (germline): SGDLS, YYNGEE. The DNA of the CDR3 is TGTGCCAGCAGCTCCACAGCGTTCACGGGGGAGCAGTACTTC. Its translation: CASSSTAFTGEQYF.

The chain recombines TRBV7-8 with TRBJ2-1; D is uncertain. The CDR3 runs to 12 residues. V lost 1 base, J lost 11 bases, and 9 bases lay in between. CDR1 is SGHVS, CDR2 FQNEAQ, per germline. CDR3 DNA: TGTGCCAGCAGCTTAGTAGTAGTACAGCAGTTCTTC. This encodes CASSLVVVQQFF.

V and J are TRBV7-2 and TRBJ2-1; D is unclear. CDR3 size: 15 residues. Per the germline V gene, CDR1 is SGHTA and CDR2 is FQGNSA. V dropped 1 base and J dropped 0 bases, with 7 bases sitting between them. The CDR3 DNA reads TGTGCCAGCAGCTTAGGGCCCGCCTCCTACAATGAGCAGTTCTTC. Its translation is CASSLGPASYNEQFF.

The chain joins TRBV9 to TRBJ2-2; 7 positions agree with TRBD2. V was pared by 0 bases and J by 4 bases, with 3 bases of the junction left unmatched. The CDR3 is made up of 15 amino acids. The germline gives CDR1 SGDLS, CDR2 YYNGEE. CDR3 sequence (DNA): TGTGCCAGCAGCGTAGCGGGACTAACCACCGGGGAGCTGTTTTTT. It codes for CASSVAGLTTGELFF.

The CDR3 here is CSVVGGSRGEQFF. DNA for the CDR3: TGCAGCGTTGTCGGCGGGAGTAGGGGTGAGCAGTTCTTC. J is TRBJ2-1 and V is TRBV29-1; the match to TRBD2 covers 7 bases. Trimming cost V 4 bases and J 9 bases; bases outside gene matches: 9. Germline CDR1 and CDR2: SQVTM and ANQGSEA. The CDR3 extends over 13 amino acids.